Shown below are 23 T cell receptor beta chains from a single sample sequenced in a study of vaccination effects on CD4 cells after COVID-19. Upon completion of roughly ten days in culture, CD4+ T cells were isolated. The antigens for these receptors are not known. The method was immunoSEQ multiplex PCR; TCRdb's version includes in-frame clones alone and lacks a portion of them. The top ten hold about 9% of the sample, which has about 46,000 clones, around 74% seen once. The material sequenced was CD4+ T cells from PBMCs cultured without peptide, taken before COVID-19 vaccination. These receptors all stem from a human donor who had a prior SARS-CoV-2 infection.

The V and J genes are TRBV4-2 and TRBJ2-1; 7 bases map to TRBD2. CDR3 length: 15 residues. The germline V gene has CDR1 LGHNA and CDR2 YNFKEQ. The trim removed 4 bases at V and 7 bases at J, leaving 10 bases unmatched. The DNA of the CDR3 is TGTGCCAGCAGCCTTGGGGGAGGGCAATGGAATGAGCAGTTCTTC. It codes for CASSLGGGQWNEQFF.

CDR3 nucleotide sequence: TGTGCCAGCAGCCACACCACTAGGATCCGGGGGGCGAATGAGCAGTTCTTC. It translates to CASSHTTRIRGANEQFF. The chain is built from TRBV3-1 (or the pseudogene TRBV3-2) and TRBJ2-1, with D possibly matching TRBD2 (7 bases). V was cut by 3 bases and J by 7 bases, with 22 bases left in between. Germline CDR1 reads LGHDT; CDR2 reads YNNKEL (reference sequence). CDR3 length equals 17 residues.

This clone was seen once. V is TRBV3-1 (or the pseudogene TRBV3-2) and J is TRBJ2-5; tentatively, D is TRBD2 (5 bases). Trimming stripped 1 base from V and 0 bases from J, with 9 bases between. The CDR3 is 15 amino acids. Germline CDR1 reads LGHDT; CDR2 reads YNNKEL (reference sequence). The CDR3 loop is CASSQGTRYQETQYF. In nucleotides, the CDR3 is TGTGCCAGCAGCCAAGGTACTAGATACCAAGAGACCCAGTACTTC.

This clone was seen a few times. The V gene is TRBV3-1 (or the pseudogene TRBV3-2), the J gene TRBJ1-3; D is uncertain. V lost 0 bases, J lost 2 bases, and 20 bases lay in between. CDR1 is LGHDT, CDR2 YNNKEL, per germline (reference sequence). The CDR3 is made up of 19 amino acids. CDR3 coding DNA: TGTGCCAGCAGCCAAGAAGCTGTCCGACGACGCCAGCCTGGAAACACCATATATTTT. Its translation is CASSQEAVRRRQPGNTIYF.

The chain has TRBV9 and TRBJ2-3, with D perhaps matching TRBD1 (6 bases). CDR3 length: 15 residues. The germline V gene encodes CDR1 SGDLS and CDR2 YYNGEE. V was shortened by 0 bases and J by 3 bases, with 11 bases between the two germline ends. The CDR3 DNA follows: TGTGCCAGCAGCGTAGACAGGGAAGGGACAGATACGCAGTATTTT. This gives the protein CASSVDREGTDTQYF.

The chain links TRBV6-5 to TRBJ2-3, with no clear D. The V and J ends lost 6 bases and 4 bases respectively, with 11 bases between them. The CDR3 consists of 13 residues. The germline gives CDR1 MNHEY, CDR2 SVGAGI. The DNA of the CDR3 is TGTGCCAGCAGGAACCTCGCTCCAGATACGCAGTATTTT. Its translation is CASRNLAPDTQYF.

This clone has a handful of counts. The CDR3: CASRRLGHPYGQGTDTQYF. The CDR3, as DNA: TGTGCCAGCAGAAGACTGGGACACCCATATGGTCAAGGGACAGATACGCAGTATTTT. This chain uses TRBV27 with TRBJ2-3; weak D call: TRBD1 (6 bases). This CDR3 comprises 19 residues. Germline CDR1 and CDR2: MNHEY and SMNVEV (reference sequence). The V and J ends lost 6 bases and 3 bases respectively, with 28 bases between them.

The chain carries TRBV7-2 and TRBJ2-3, with D unresolved. Germline V gene sequence: CDR1 SGHTA, CDR2 FQGNSA. This CDR3 contains 14 residues. The V and J ends lost 5 bases and 3 bases respectively, with 12 bases between them. The CDR3 reads CASSNSYPTDTQYF. CDR3 in DNA: TGTGCCAGCAGCAATTCCTATCCGACAGATACGCAGTATTTT.

The rearrangement links TRBV29-1 to TRBJ1-1, with D hard to call. The CDR3 loop spans 13 amino acids. The V gene's germline CDR1 is SQVTM and CDR2 ANQGSEA. The V and J ends lost 6 bases and 1 base respectively, with 12 bases between them. CDR3 amino acids: CSVEIMRNTEAFF. Written as DNA, the CDR3 is TGCAGCGTCGAGATCATGAGGAACACTGAAGCTTTCTTT.

The chain carries TRBV4-2 and TRBJ2-2; D remains unclear. The CDR3 has 16 amino acids. Looked up from germline, CDR1 is LGHNA and CDR2 is YNFKEQ. Trimming left V 0 bases short and J 4 bases short, with 12 bases between. This CDR3 reads CASSQERFTLTGELFF. The CDR3 region has the DNA TGTGCCAGCAGCCAAGAACGCTTTACTCTCACCGGGGAGCTGTTTTTT.

This clone was observed a handful of times. This chain uses TRBV3-1 (or the pseudogene TRBV3-2) with TRBJ1-2; the D is unclear. V lost 0 bases and J 7 bases, leaving 6 bases between the germline ends. The germline CDR1 and CDR2 sequences are LGHDT and YNNKEL (reference sequence). CDR3 length: 12 residues. The CDR3 spells CASSQDWGGYTF. The CDR3, as DNA: TGTGCCAGCAGCCAAGATTGGGGTGGCTACACCTTC.

CDR3 nucleotide sequence: TGTGCCACCAGTGCGGCAGGGAGTGTGGGGGAGCAGTACTTC. Translation gives CATSAAGSVGEQYF. The chain couples TRBV24-1 to TRBJ2-7; D could derive from TRBD1 or TRBD2 (5 bases each). This CDR3 comprises 14 residues. V lost 5 bases, J lost 7 bases, and 17 bases lay in between. Germline loops: CDR1 KGHDR, CDR2 SFDVKD.

The V call is TRBV5-1, the J call TRBJ2-3; no clear D gene. V lost 1 base and J 2 bases, leaving 8 bases between the germline ends. The germline CDR1 and CDR2 sequences are SGHRS and YFSETQ. CDR3 length equals 14 residues. The CDR3 loop is CASSLWESTDTQYF. DNA of the CDR3: TGCGCCAGCAGCTTGTGGGAATCCACAGATACGCAGTATTTT. Full variable domain (remainder filled in from reference TRBV5-1 and TRBJ2-3): KAGVTQTPRYLIKTRGQQVTLSCSPISGHRSVSWYQQTPGQGLQFLFEYFSETQRNKGNFPGRFSGRQFSNSRSEMNVSTLELGDSALYLCASSLWESTDTQYFGPGTRLTVL.

This sequence joins TRBV15 and TRBJ2-2; 9 bases match TRBD1. The V and J ends lost 0 bases and 7 bases, in that order; junction bases with no gene match: 6. Per germline, CDR1 LNHNV and CDR2 YYDKDF (reference sequence). This CDR3 is built from 16 residues. Written as DNA, the CDR3 is TGTGCCACCAGCAGAGATTTCGGACAGGGGTACGGGGAGCTGTTTTTT. As protein: CATSRDFGQGYGELFF.

The chain carries TRBV18 and TRBJ1-1; possibly TRBD1 for D (5 bases). V shed 8 bases and J shed 1 base, with 14 bases lying between them. Germline V gene sequence: CDR1 KGHSH, CDR2 LQKENI. The CDR3 totals 14 residues. CDR3: CASHGDRSNTEAFF. CDR3 in DNA: TGTGCCAGCCACGGGGACCGCTCGAACACTGAAGCTTTCTTT.

The chain is built from TRBV2 and TRBJ2-1, with D perhaps being TRBD1 or TRBD2 (5 bases each). The V gene's germline CDR1 is SNHLY and CDR2 FYNNEI. Trimming shortened V by 1 base and J by 10 bases, and 14 bases separated the two germline ends. This CDR3 region has 14 residues. CDR3: CASSEERVWGEQFF. In DNA, the CDR3 is TGTGCCAGCAGTGAAGAGAGGGTGTGGGGGGAGCAGTTCTTC.

Only a few counts were recorded for this clone. This chain links TRBV12-3 or TRBV12-4 with TRBJ1-2; D uncertain. The CDR3 runs to 12 residues. V was trimmed by 1 base and J by 8 bases, leaving 8 bases between them. The CDR3 is CASSLGGLGYTF. CDR3 DNA: TGTGCCAGCAGTTTAGGAGGGTTAGGCTACACCTTC.

The CDR3 region is CASSPGQGYGYTF. As DNA, the CDR3 is TGTGCCAGCTCGCCGGGACAGGGGTATGGCTACACCTTC. The gene calls are TRBV18 and TRBJ1-2; 10 bases line up with TRBD1. The J segment lost 5 bases and the V segment lost 6 bases, leaving 3 bases of the junction unmatched. The CDR3 loop spans 13 amino acids. The germline gives CDR1 KGHSH, CDR2 LQKENI.

V and J are TRBV6-2 or TRBV6-3 and TRBJ1-2; possibly TRBD1 for D (5 bases). CDR3 length: 14 amino acids. V dropped 2 bases and J dropped 8 bases, with 15 bases sitting between them. The germline CDR1 and CDR2 sequences are MNHEY and SVGEGT. Here the CDR3 reads CASSYGWGFGGYTF. CDR3 DNA sequence: TGTGCCAGCAGTTACGGTTGGGGGTTTGGAGGCTACACCTTC.

The chain uses TRBV2 and TRBJ2-1; TRBD1 matches at 7 bases. Germline V gene data show CDR1 as SNHLY and CDR2 as FYNNEI. V lost 9 bases to trimming and J lost 3 bases; unmatched junction nucleotides: 11. This CDR3 region has 15 residues. The DNA of the CDR3 is TGTGCCAGGGAAGGAGGACAGGAACGCTACAATGAGCAGTTCTTC. It encodes CAREGGQERYNEQFF.

This rearrangement joins TRBV27 to TRBJ2-1, with D hard to call. The CDR3 has 11 amino acids. Trimming left V 3 bases short and J 9 bases short, with 6 bases between. CDR1 is MNHEY and CDR2 is SMNVEV in the germline V gene (reference sequence). CDR3 in amino acids: CASSFNLEQFF. The DNA of the CDR3 is TGTGCCAGCAGTTTTAACCTTGAGCAGTTCTTC.

CDR3 sequence: CASSYSVSRKEPQHF. The DNA for the CDR3 is TGTGCCAGCAGTTACTCGGTCAGCAGGAAGGAGCCCCAGCATTTT. The chain couples TRBV6-2 or TRBV6-3 to TRBJ1-5; unclear D gene. Per the germline V gene, CDR1 is MNHEY and CDR2 is SVGEGT. The CDR3 totals 15 residues. Trimming removed 0 bases from V and 8 bases from J, with 14 bases in between.

This clone was detected only a few times. The chain carries TRBV24-1 and TRBJ1-5; 9 positions agree with TRBD1. The CDR3 spans 14 residues. Germline values: CDR1 KGHDR, CDR2 SFDVKD. The V and J ends lost 6 bases and 6 bases, in that order; junction bases with no gene match: 5. The CDR3, as DNA: TGTGCCACCAGTCCCCGACAGGGGGGTCAGCCCCAGCATTTT. Translated, it gives CATSPRQGGQPQHF.